Following are 21 T cell receptor beta chains from one sample sequenced in a study of siplizumab effects on memory and regulatory T cells. Libraries were prepared by immunoSEQ multiplex PCR; TCRdb keeps only in-frame clonotypes and omits some of them. The sample shows some 100,000 clones, just over 90% of them seen only once. Sequencing was carried out using Tregs sorted from blood. The source is a human donor in good health.

The chain couples TRBV18 to TRBJ2-7; D not certain. The length of the CDR3 is 14 residues. The germline V gene has CDR1 KGHSH and CDR2 LQKENI. V was cut by 2 bases and J by 0 bases, with 8 bases left in between. Here the CDR3 DNA reads TGTGCCAGCTCACCATTAGGGAACTCCTACGAGCAGTACTTC. Amino acid sequence: CASSPLGNSYEQYF.

This rearrangement joins TRBV15 to TRBJ1-3; 7 nucleotides match TRBD1. V was clipped by 1 base and J by 9 bases; unmatched bases: 9. This CDR3 spans 15 amino acids. The V gene's germline CDR1 is LNHNV and CDR2 YYDKDF (reference sequence). The CDR3 coding sequence is TGTGCCACCAGCAGAGGAGAGACAGGGCCCGGCACCATATATTTT. The encoded protein is CATSRGETGPGTIYF.

This chain uses TRBV7-3 with TRBJ2-3, with TRBD2 as a possible D gene (6 bases). CDR1 and CDR2 (germline): SGHTA, FQGTGA. The CDR3 is 14 residues long. The V and J ends lost 6 bases and 6 bases respectively, with 16 bases between them. This CDR3 reads CASRGSGVRDTQYF. CDR3 sequence (DNA): TGTGCCAGCAGGGGTAGCGGAGTCAGGGATACGCAGTATTTT.

This chain connects TRBV14 to TRBJ2-1; a weak D match, TRBD2 (6 bases). The CDR3 consists of 14 residues. V shed 2 bases and J shed 6 bases, with 11 bases lying between them. Germline loops: CDR1 SGHDN, CDR2 FVKESK. The CDR3 DNA is TGTGCCAGCAGCCAACTAGCGAATAGCAATGAGCAGTTCTTC. Translated, it gives CASSQLANSNEQFF.

The J gene is TRBJ1-2, the V gene TRBV5-1, with 8 bases fitting TRBD1. From germline, CDR1 is SGHRS and CDR2 YFSETQ. This CDR3 region has 17 residues. V shed 4 bases, J shed 4 bases, and the junction held 15 bases outside the gene matches. Here the CDR3 DNA reads TGCGCCAGCAGCGCCCACGCCGGGACAGGAATAAGCTATGGCTACACCTTC. As protein: CASSAHAGTGISYGYTF.

The chain uses TRBV2 and TRBJ2-7, with 10 positions matching TRBD1. Germline assignment: CDR1 SNHLY and CDR2 FYNNEI. This CDR3 has 15 residues. Germline trimming cut 2 bases from V and 1 base from J; bases unmatched to any gene: 2. For the CDR3, the DNA is TGTGCCAGCAGTGAAATGGGACAGGGGTCCTACGAGCAGTACTTC. Encoded protein: CASSEMGQGSYEQYF. The full variable domain, in which reference TRBV2 and TRBJ2-7 provide the parts outside the CDR3, is EPEVTQTPSHQVTQMGQEVILRCVPISNHLYFYWYRQILGQKVEFLVSFYNNEISEKSEIFDDQFSVERPDGSNFTLKIRSTKLEDSAMYFCASSEMGQGSYEQYFGPGTRLTVT.

This chain joins TRBV27 and TRBJ2-7; D is possibly TRBD1 (6 bases). Germline assignment: CDR1 MNHEY and CDR2 SMNVEV (reference sequence). CDR3 length equals 17 residues. V was shortened by 3 bases and J by 6 bases, with 24 bases between the two germline ends. As DNA, the CDR3 is TGTGCCAGCAGTTTGGGACGCAGGGGACGACATCGCTTCGAGCAGTACTTC. Protein sequence: CASSLGRRGRHRFEQYF.

The chain has TRBV5-6 and TRBJ2-1; a possible D gene is TRBD2 (6 bases). The germline V gene has CDR1 SGHDT and CDR2 YYEEEE. The CDR3 extends over 17 amino acids. V lost 3 bases and J lost 0, with 16 bases in between. Here the CDR3 DNA reads TGTGCCAGCAGCTCCTTGTTGGCGGGGAGCTCCTACAATGAGCAGTTCTTC. Its protein is CASSSLLAGSSYNEQFF.

This clone was detected only once. The chain links TRBV4-2 to TRBJ2-7; TRBD2 matches 7 bases. J lost 2 bases, V lost 0 bases, and 7 bases had no gene match. The length of the CDR3 is 16 residues. CDR1 is LGHNA, CDR2 YNFKEQ, per germline. The CDR3 nucleotides read TGTGCCAGCAGCCAAGATCGGGGCGGGAGAGCCTACGAGCAGTACTTC. It is translated as CASSQDRGGRAYEQYF.

The CDR3 loop is CASSEANRGEQYF. Here the CDR3 DNA reads TGTGCCAGCAGTGAAGCGAATAGAGGCGAGCAGTACTTC. The V gene is TRBV6-1, the J gene TRBJ2-7; D is ambiguous. V gave up 0 bases and J gave up 6 bases, with 9 bases separating them. Germline loops: CDR1 MNHNS, CDR2 SASEGT. This CDR3 has 13 amino acids.

The chain combines TRBV7-2 with TRBJ2-1; 8 positions agree with TRBD2. Germline loops: CDR1 SGHTA, CDR2 FQGNSA. The V and J ends lost 6 bases and 1 base, in that order; junction bases with no gene match: 5. The CDR3 is 15 amino acids. CDR3 nucleotide sequence: TGTGCCAGCAGTTACAGCGGGGGATCCTACAATGAGCAGTTCTTC. It codes for CASSYSGGSYNEQFF.

V is TRBV4-1 and J is TRBJ2-5; TRBD1 matches at 8 bases. CDR1 MGHRA and CDR2 YSYEKL come from the germline V gene. J was trimmed by 2 bases and V by 4 bases; bases with no gene match: 12. The CDR3 extends over 17 amino acids. CDR3 in DNA: TGCGCCAGCAGCCGAGAATGGACAGGGTCGGGTCAAGAGACCCAGTACTTC. Protein: CASSREWTGSGQETQYF.

The rearrangement uses TRBV6-5 and TRBJ1-2, with a weak D call TRBD1 (6 bases). Germline CDR1 MNHEY, CDR2 SVGAGI. V was pared by 4 bases and J by 4 bases, with 13 bases between. The CDR3 loop spans 14 amino acids. The CDR3 region has the DNA TGTGCCAGCAGTTCTCCGGGACAACGCTATGGCTACACCTTC. It yields the protein CASSSPGQRYGYTF.

V usage is TRBV4-1 and J usage is TRBJ2-1, with 12 bases fitting TRBD2. Trimming removed 4 bases from V and 9 bases from J; junction bases left unmatched: 10. The CDR3 totals 16 residues. Per the germline V gene, CDR1 is MGHRA and CDR2 is YSYEKL. The CDR3 loop is CASSPYLAGGLGEQFF. The CDR3 DNA follows: TGCGCCAGCAGCCCGTATCTAGCGGGAGGGCTTGGTGAGCAGTTCTTC.

The V call is TRBV15, the J call TRBJ1-2; D gene unclear. This CDR3 has 17 amino acids. CDR1 and CDR2 (germline): LNHNV, YYDKDF (reference sequence). V shed 1 base and J shed 3 bases, with 18 bases lying between them. The CDR3 spells CATSRAYFSDSDYGYTF. CDR3 in DNA: TGTGCCACCAGCAGAGCCTACTTCTCAGACTCTGACTATGGCTACACCTTC.

This clone was seen more than once but under ten times. This chain joins TRBV19 and TRBJ1-1, with 9 bases fitting TRBD1. V was pared by 6 bases and J by 12 bases, with 11 bases of the junction left unmatched. The CDR3 extends over 13 amino acids. Germline V gives CDR1 LNHDA, CDR2 SQIVND (reference sequence). CDR3 nucleotides: TGTGCCAGTAGGCGCCCCGGACAGGGGACGACTTTCTTT. As protein: CASRRPGQGTTFF.

This rearrangement joins TRBV4-1 to TRBJ1-6; the D is unclear. The CDR3 has 17 residues. CDR1 is MGHRA and CDR2 is YSYEKL in the germline V gene. V lost 0 bases to trimming and J lost 4 bases, with 13 bases between them. CDR3 coding DNA: TGCGCCAGCAGCCAAGAAGGTTGGCAGGTTTATAATTCACCCCTCCACTTT. It codes for CASSQEGWQVYNSPLHF.

The V and J genes are TRBV5-1 and TRBJ2-2, with D perhaps TRBD2 (6 bases). From germline, CDR1 is SGHRS and CDR2 YFSETQ. V lost 4 bases, J lost 3 bases, and 10 bases lay in between. The CDR3 is 14 residues long. The CDR3 region is CASSVGTHTGELFF. CDR3 nucleotide sequence: TGCGCCAGCAGCGTCGGGACTCACACCGGGGAGCTGTTTTTT. Together with reference TRBV5-1 and TRBJ2-2, the CDR3 gives the full variable domain: KAGVTQTPRYLIKTRGQQVTLSCSPISGHRSVSWYQQTPGQGLQFLFEYFSETQRNKGNFPGRFSGRQFSNSRSEMNVSTLELGDSALYLCASSVGTHTGELFFGEGSRLTVL.

This clone was observed a single time. The chain couples TRBV2 to TRBJ2-1, with 10 positions matching TRBD2. Germline V gives CDR1 SNHLY, CDR2 FYNNEI. V was pared by 2 bases and J by 9 bases, with 10 bases of the junction left unmatched. The CDR3 has 16 residues. CDR3 sequence: CASSELSSGRASEQFF. CDR3 nucleotide sequence: TGTGCCAGCAGTGAACTATCCAGCGGGAGGGCCTCTGAGCAGTTCTTC.

The rearrangement joins TRBV5-1 to TRBJ2-7; 12 positions match TRBD1. This CDR3 is built from 15 residues. Germline CDR1 and CDR2: SGHRS and YFSETQ. The J segment lost 5 bases and the V segment lost 9 bases, leaving 12 bases of the junction unmatched. CDR3 sequence: CAIPPRDRGLDEQYF. The CDR3 nucleotides read TGCGCCATCCCCCCCCGGGACAGGGGGCTTGACGAGCAGTACTTC.

The rearrangement joins TRBV27 to TRBJ2-6; D is unresolved. The CDR3 consists of 16 residues. Germline CDR1 and CDR2: MNHEY and SMNVEV (reference sequence). Deletions cut 2 bases from V and 2 bases from J, with 10 bases between. CDR3 sequence (DNA): TGTGCCAGCAGTTTAGTTGCAGAAGCTGGGGCCAACGTCCTGACTTTC. Amino acid sequence: CASSLVAEAGANVLTF.